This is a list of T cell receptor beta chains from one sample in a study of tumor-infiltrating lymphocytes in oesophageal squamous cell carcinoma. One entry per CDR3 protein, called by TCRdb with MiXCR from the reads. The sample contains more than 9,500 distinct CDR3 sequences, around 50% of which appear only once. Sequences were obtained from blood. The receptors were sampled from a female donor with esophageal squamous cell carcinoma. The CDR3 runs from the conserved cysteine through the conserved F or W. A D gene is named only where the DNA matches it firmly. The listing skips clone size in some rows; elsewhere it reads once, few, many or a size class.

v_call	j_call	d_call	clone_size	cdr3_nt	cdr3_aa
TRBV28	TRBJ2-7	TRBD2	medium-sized	TGTGCCAGCAGTTTATCCGGGAGGGCCTACGAGCAGTACTTC	CASSLSGRAYEQYF
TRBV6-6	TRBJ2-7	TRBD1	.	TGTGCCAGCAGTTCCGGGGACAGGGCCCCTTACGAGCAGTACTTC	CASSSGDRAPYEQYF
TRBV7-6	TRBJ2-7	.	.	TGTGCCAGCAGCTACAGGGGGCCTAGCGGGACCTACGAGCAGTACTTC	CASSYRGPSGTYEQYF
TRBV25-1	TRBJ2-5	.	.	TGTGCCAGCAGTGAATTTACGACGTGGGAGACCCAGTACTTC	CASSEFTTWETQYF
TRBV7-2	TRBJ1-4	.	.	TGTGCCAGCAGCCCCAGTAGTGCCAGGGGCAGGGAAAAACTGTTTTTT	CASSPSSARGREKLFF
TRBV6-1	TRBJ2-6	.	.	TGTGCCAGCAGGGGTCAATCTTCTGGGGCCAACGTCCTGACTTTC	CASRGQSSGANVLTF
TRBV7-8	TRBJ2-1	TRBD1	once	TGTGCCAGCAGCTTAGAAACCGGGACAGCCTACAATGAGCAGTTCTTC	CASSLETGTAYNEQFF
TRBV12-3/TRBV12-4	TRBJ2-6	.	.	TGTGCCAGCAGTTGGCAGGGCCGCCGTTCTGGGGCCAACGTCCTGACTTTC	CASSWQGRRSGANVLTF
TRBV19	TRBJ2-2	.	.	TGTGCCAGTAGTAGGCTTTGGGAAGGGAACACCGGGGAGCTGTTTTTT	CASSRLWEGNTGELFF
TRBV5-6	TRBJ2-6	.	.	.	CASSSGGLWLHLRF
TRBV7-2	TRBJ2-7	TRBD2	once	TGTGCCAGCAGCTTAACTAGCGGGAGGATCGATGAGCAGTACTTC	CASSLTSGRIDEQYF
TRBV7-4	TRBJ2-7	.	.	TGTGCCAGCAGCATGACTATTAGCTCCTACGAGCAGTACTTC	CASSMTISSYEQYF
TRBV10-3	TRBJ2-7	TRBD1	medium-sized	TGTGCCATCAGTGGAAGAGTTGGACCCACTCAGGGGGCGTACAACGAGCAGTACTTC	CAISGRVGPTQGAYNEQYF
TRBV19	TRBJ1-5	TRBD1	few	TGTGCCAGTAGCCTTAAACAGGGGGCTCGCAATCAGCCCCAGCATTTT	CASSLKQGARNQPQHF
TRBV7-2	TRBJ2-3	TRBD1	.	TGTGCCAGCAGCTTAGCGGGGACAGGGGGCACAGATACGCAGTATTTT	CASSLAGTGGTDTQYF
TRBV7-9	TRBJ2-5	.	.	TGTGCCAGCAGCTCAGGGCAAATAGAGACCCAGTACTTC	CASSSGQIETQYF